Each of the 15 T cell receptor beta chains below was sequenced from the same sample in a study of glioma-infiltrating T cells after dendritic cell vaccination. The method was immunoSEQ multiplex PCR; TCRdb's version includes in-frame clones alone and lacks a portion of them. The sample comprises about 38,000 clones, 70% to 85% of which are singletons, and 7.8% rests with the top ten. Sequences were derived from blood, sampled before dendritic cell vaccination. All receptors come from a human donor with glioblastoma.

The chain uses TRBV6-5 and TRBJ1-6; 9 bases agree with TRBD1. This CDR3 has 13 amino acids. The germline V gene encodes CDR1 MNHEY and CDR2 SVGAGI. Germline trimming cut 8 bases from V and 6 bases from J; bases unmatched to any gene: 2. CDR3 sequence: CASGQGLNSPLHF. The DNA of the CDR3 is TGTGCCAGCGGACAGGGGCTTAATTCACCCCTCCACTTT.

This clone came up once. The chain employs TRBV6-6 and TRBJ1-2, with a weak D call TRBD1 (6 bases). The V and J ends lost 8 bases and 3 bases respectively, with 16 bases between them. CDR1 and CDR2 (germline): MNHNY, SVGAGI (reference sequence). This CDR3 is built from 14 residues. CDR3 residues: CASARGGADYGYTF. The CDR3 nucleotides read TGTGCCAGCGCACGGGGGGGCGCAGACTATGGCTACACCTTC.

The chain is built from TRBV7-2 and TRBJ2-2, with D possibly being TRBD1 (6 bases). The V end lost 2 bases, the J end lost 5 bases, and 21 bases lay between the germline ends. The CDR3 consists of 18 residues. Germline values: CDR1 SGHTA, CDR2 FQGNSA. The CDR3: CASSLSPGALLGTGELFF. CDR3 DNA: TGTGCCAGCAGCTTATCGCCAGGGGCCTTGCTGGGAACCGGGGAGCTGTTTTTT.

CDR3 amino acids: CASSYRHGSNQPQHF. CDR3 DNA sequence: TGTGCCAGCAGTTACCGACATGGTAGCAATCAGCCCCAGCATTTT. The chain uses TRBV6-5 and TRBJ1-5; no reliable D call. The germline gives CDR1 MNHEY, CDR2 SVGAGI. V shed 2 bases and J shed 0 bases, with 8 bases lying between them. The CDR3 is 15 amino acids.

The rearrangement links TRBV25-1 to TRBJ2-7; no firm D call. Germline V gene data show CDR1 as MGHDK and CDR2 as SYGVNS. Trimming stripped 5 bases from V and 3 bases from J, with 5 bases between. The CDR3 sequence is 11 residues long. The CDR3 here is CASSNIYEQYF. As DNA, the CDR3 is TGTGCCAGCAGTAACATCTACGAGCAGTACTTC.

V gene TRBV25-1 combines with J gene TRBJ2-7, with TRBD2 matching over 9 bases. The CDR3 is 15 amino acids. The junction had 6 bases not matched to a gene; V was cut back by 2 bases and J by 4 bases. Germline values: CDR1 MGHDK, CDR2 SYGVNS. For the CDR3, the DNA is TGTGCCAGCAGTGAAGGTAGCGGGGGCGGGTACGAGCAGTACTTC. It specifies CASSEGSGGGYEQYF.

The V gene is TRBV7-9, the J gene TRBJ2-7; 12 bases are a match to TRBD1. J gave up 6 bases and V 5 bases, and 5 bases lay outside the gene matches. CDR1 SEHNR and CDR2 FQNEAQ come from the germline V gene (reference sequence). The CDR3 is made up of 14 amino acids. The CDR3 sequence: CASSHRDRGPEQYF. CDR3 nucleotide sequence: TGTGCCAGCAGCCACCGGGACAGGGGGCCCGAGCAGTACTTC.

The chain uses TRBV27 and TRBJ1-1, with D uncertain. Trimming stripped 2 bases from V and 0 bases from J, with 4 bases between. The CDR3 spans 13 residues. The germline V gene has CDR1 MNHEY and CDR2 SMNVEV (reference sequence). The CDR3 sequence is CASSLAMNTEAFF. Here the CDR3 DNA reads TGTGCCAGCAGTTTAGCTATGAACACTGAAGCTTTCTTT.

The chain joins TRBV30 to TRBJ1-6; D is unclear. The CDR3 covers 11 residues. Germline CDR1 is GTSNPN and CDR2 is SVGIG (reference sequence). V gave up 5 bases and J gave up 8 bases, with 7 bases separating them. CDR3 nucleotide sequence: TGTGCCTGGGGAGAGGATTCACCCCTCCACTTT. Its translation: CAWGEDSPLHF.

The sample holds a few counts of this clone. V usage is TRBV7-2 and J usage is TRBJ2-5; 13 bases are shared with TRBD2. Germline V lookup: CDR1 SGHTA, CDR2 FQGNSA. This CDR3 comprises 17 residues. Unmatched junction bases numbered 6, after V lost 3 bases and J lost 2 bases. In nucleotides, the CDR3 is TGTGCCAGCAGCTTTAGGCCGGGACTAGCGGGGCAAGAGACCCAGTACTTC. Amino acid sequence: CASSFRPGLAGQETQYF.

This clone was seen only once. The rearrangement joins TRBV5-1 to TRBJ1-1; no definite D call. This CDR3 spans 15 amino acids. Trimming left V 0 bases short and J 0 bases short, with 9 bases between. Germline CDR1 SGHRS, CDR2 YFSETQ. CDR3 bases: TGCGCCAGCAGCTTGGGAGCGACCATGAACACTGAAGCTTTCTTT. Amino acids: CASSLGATMNTEAFF.

This clone showed up just a few times. V and J are TRBV29-1 and TRBJ2-7; 8 nucleotides match TRBD1. J was trimmed by 4 bases and V by 5 bases; bases with no gene match: 10. Germline loops: CDR1 SQVTM, CDR2 ANQGSEA. The CDR3 loop spans 14 amino acids. CDR3 amino acids: CSVTGQGSPYEQYF. CDR3 coding DNA: TGCAGCGTTACAGGACAGGGATCTCCATACGAGCAGTACTTC.

A single count supports this clone. The chain joins TRBV19 to TRBJ1-5; TRBD1 matches 12 bases. J gave up 2 bases and V 4 bases, and 3 bases lay outside the gene matches. Germline CDR1 reads LNHDA; CDR2 reads SQIVND (reference sequence). The length of the CDR3 is 16 residues. This CDR3 reads CASSRGQGAGNQPQHF. The CDR3 DNA reads TGTGCCAGTAGTAGGGGACAGGGGGCTGGCAATCAGCCCCAGCATTTT.

The chain's CDR3 is CASSVGTGLRGYTF. For the CDR3, the DNA is TGTGCCAGCAGTGTCGGGACAGGACTTAGAGGCTACACCTTC. J is TRBJ1-2 and V is TRBV9, with 8 bases aligning to TRBD1. The CDR3 contains 14 residues. The germline V gene has CDR1 SGDLS and CDR2 YYNGEE. V lost 5 bases and J lost 8; bases outside the gene matches: 11.

This clone was recorded a few times. This chain connects TRBV7-2 to TRBJ1-5; D perhaps matches TRBD1 (5 bases). This CDR3 has 13 amino acids. V lost 0 bases, J lost 9 bases, and 9 bases lay in between. The germline gives CDR1 SGHTA, CDR2 FQGNSA. For the CDR3, the DNA is TGTGCCAGCAGCTTAGCCAGGGAATCGCCCCAGCATTTT. This sequence encodes CASSLARESPQHF.